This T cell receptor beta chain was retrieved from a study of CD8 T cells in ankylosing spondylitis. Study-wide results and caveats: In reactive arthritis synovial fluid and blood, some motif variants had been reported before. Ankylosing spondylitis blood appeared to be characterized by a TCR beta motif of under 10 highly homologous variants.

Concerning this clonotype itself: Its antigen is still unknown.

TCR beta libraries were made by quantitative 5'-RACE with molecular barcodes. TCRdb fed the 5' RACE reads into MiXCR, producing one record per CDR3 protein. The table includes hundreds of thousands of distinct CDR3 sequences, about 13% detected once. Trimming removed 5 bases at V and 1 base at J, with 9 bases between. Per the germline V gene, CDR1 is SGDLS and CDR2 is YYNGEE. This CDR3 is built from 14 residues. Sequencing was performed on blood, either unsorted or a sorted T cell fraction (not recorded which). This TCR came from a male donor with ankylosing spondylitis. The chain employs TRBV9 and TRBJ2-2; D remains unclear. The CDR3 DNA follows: TGTGCCAGCAGGATTGGTCAGAACACCGGGGAGCTGTTTTTT. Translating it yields CASRIGQNTGELFF.